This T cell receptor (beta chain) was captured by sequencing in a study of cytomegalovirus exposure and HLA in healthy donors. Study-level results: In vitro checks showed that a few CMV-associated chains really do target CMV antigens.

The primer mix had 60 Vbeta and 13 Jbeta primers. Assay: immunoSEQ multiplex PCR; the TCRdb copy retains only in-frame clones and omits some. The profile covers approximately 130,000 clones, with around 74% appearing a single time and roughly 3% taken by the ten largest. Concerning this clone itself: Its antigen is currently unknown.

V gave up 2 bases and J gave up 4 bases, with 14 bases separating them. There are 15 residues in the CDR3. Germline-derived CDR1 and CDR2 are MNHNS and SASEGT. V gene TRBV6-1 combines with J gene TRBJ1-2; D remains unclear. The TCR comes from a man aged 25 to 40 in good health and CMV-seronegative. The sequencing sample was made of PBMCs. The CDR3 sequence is CASSEYLEGGYGYTF. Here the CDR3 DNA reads TGTGCCAGCAGTGAATACCTCGAGGGCGGCTATGGCTACACCTTC.